This TCR beta chain comes out of a study of OX40 agonist ivuxolimab in advanced cancers. Measured with immunoSEQ multiplex PCR; TCRdb has only the in-frame clones, and not every one. The repertoire holds 98,000 or so clones, with about 91% as singletons. V lost 0 bases, J lost 6 bases, and 14 bases lay in between. The CDR3 sequence is 14 residues long. Germline V lookup: CDR1 GTSNPN, CDR2 SVGIG (reference sequence). The chain employs TRBV30 and TRBJ1-2, with D possibly matching TRBD1 (5 bases). This sample comprised CD4+ or CD8+ T cells sorted from blood, obtained in a trial of the OX40 agonist ivuxolimab. The sequence came from an adult with an advanced solid tumor such as melanoma, head and neck, liver or kidney cancer. This CDR3 reads CAWSVLGAGHGYTF. The CDR3 nucleotides read TGTGCCTGGAGTGTACTAGGGGCAGGGCATGGCTACACCTTC.